This T cell receptor (beta chain) is drawn from a study of Ad26.COV2.S vaccination and SARS-CoV-2 variants. Study context: Donor got 5x10^10 or 1x10^11 viral particles of Ad26.COV2.S.

Treatment: roughly 20 received Ad26.COV2.S at low or high dose, single or two shots; roughly five received placebo; per-sample allocation not given. The investigators took samples on day 63 after the first vaccine or placebo injection. Using immunoSEQ multiplex PCR, the repertoire was profiled, and TCRdb retains in-frame clones only, with some absent. This table has about half a million clones, 89% appearing once. This sequence originates from a person aged 18-60 years who received the Ad26.COV2.S COVID-19 vaccine or a placebo. Material: peripheral blood, obtained in a trial of Ad26.COV2.S vaccine versus placebo.

In nucleotides, the CDR3 is TGTGCCAGCAGTGAGGGGGCGGGCAGGGACGGATATGGCTACACCTTC. The encoded protein is CASSEGAGRDGYGYTF. The gene calls are TRBV25-1 and TRBJ1-2; TRBD1 might be the D (6 bases). This CDR3 contains 16 residues. The ends were cut back, 3 bases at V and 5 bases at J, with 19 bases in the middle. The germline V gene has CDR1 MGHDK and CDR2 SYGVNS.